What follows are 32 T cell receptor beta chains derived from one specimen sequenced in a study of T cells in Graves' hyperthyroidism and ophthalmopathy. Regions amplified from RNA transcripts were the TCR beta CDR3 regions. HTBI primers were employed in a first-round RT-PCR of the TCR CDR3. TCRdb reprocessed the multiplex PCR reads with MiXCR, giving one entry per CDR3 protein. The sample has some 600,000 distinct CDR3 sequences, 11% to 15% seen once. The sample consisted of blood. The receptor source for this set is a woman aged 25 to 45 with Graves' hyperthyroidism that later progressed to Graves' ophthalmopathy.

The chain has TRBV4-1 and TRBJ1-6, with a tentative D call TRBD1 (5 bases). The germline V and J ends were trimmed by 1 base and 5 bases, with 9 bases remaining between them. The germline gives CDR1 MGHRA, CDR2 YSYEKL. This CDR3 spans 15 amino acids. The CDR3 loop reads CASSQAAGNNSPLHF. The CDR3 DNA reads TGCGCCAGCAGCCAAGCGGCAGGGAATAATTCACCCCTCCACTTT.

This clonotype was recorded many times. The chain joins TRBV7-9 to TRBJ2-7; D gene uncertain. The CDR3 consists of 12 residues. CDR1 SEHNR and CDR2 FQNEAQ come from the germline V gene (reference sequence). CDR3 bases: TGTGCTTCGGCGGTGGGTTTCCACGAGCAGTACTTC. It encodes CASAVGFHEQYF.

This clonotype was seen at least ten times. Mismatch with germline at one junction end may stem from a read error. This chain connects TRBV3-1 to TRBJ2-7; 9 bases agree with TRBD2. The CDR3 extends over 16 amino acids. The germline V gene encodes CDR1 LGHDT and CDR2 YNNKEL (reference sequence). The CDR3 coding sequence is TGTGCCAGCACCCAACGGGCGGGAGGGTCCTCCTACGAGCAGTACTTC. This gives the protein CASTQRAGGSSYEQYF.

J is TRBJ1-2 and V is TRBV28, with D possibly TRBD1 on 5 matching bases. Germline CDR1 and CDR2: MDHEN and SYDVKM. The CDR3 spans 13 residues. With 8 bases removed from V and 2 bases from J, the gap between germline ends came to 12 bases. In nucleotides, the CDR3 is TGTGCCAGCTACGGGGGAATCAACTATGGCTACACCTTC. Its translation is CASYGGINYGYTF.

This clonotype was counted ten times or more. A much larger clone lies a single base off, so this may be a read error. The V gene is TRBV19, the J gene TRBJ1-3; the D is unclear. CDR3 length: 12 amino acids. V lost 9 bases and J 4 bases, leaving 10 bases between the germline ends. CDR1 is LNHDA, CDR2 SQIVND, per germline (reference sequence). The CDR3 loop is CASSVEGNTIYF. CDR3 in DNA: TGTGCCAGCAGCGTAGAAGGAAACACCATATATTTT.

This clonotype was observed a handful of times. The chain has TRBV7-9 and TRBJ1-6; 7 nucleotides agree with TRBD1. V shed 4 bases and J 0 bases; nucleotides not matched to a gene: 18. Per the germline V gene, CDR1 is SEHNR and CDR2 is FQNEAQ (reference sequence). The CDR3 covers 21 residues. The CDR3 spells CASSSGQLQGNSSSYNSPLHF. The CDR3 nucleotides read TGTGCCAGCAGCTCCGGACAGTTACAGGGGAATTCTAGCTCCTATAATTCACCCCTCCACTTT.

The chain combines TRBV30 with TRBJ2-5; possible D gene TRBD1, 5 bases. The CDR3 length is 14 residues. Looked up from germline, CDR1 is GTSNPN and CDR2 is SVGIG (reference sequence). Trimming took off 8 bases at V and 0 bases at J, with 16 bases between the two ends. CDR3 sequence (DNA): TGTGCCGCTGAGGACACCCAGTACCAAGAGACCCAGTACTTC. It specifies CAAEDTQYQETQYF.

This clonotype came up many times. The rearrangement links TRBV12-3 or TRBV12-4 to TRBJ1-6; a weak D match, TRBD1 (5 bases). CDR3 size: 15 residues. Deletions cut 1 base from V and 10 bases from J, with 14 bases between. This CDR3 is CASSLEDSGGSPLHF. The CDR3 DNA reads as TGTGCCAGCAGTTTAGAGGATAGCGGGGGGTCACCCCTCCACTTT.

This clonotype was picked up many times. V is TRBV5-1 and J is TRBJ2-7; TRBD2 agrees at 13 bases. Per germline, CDR1 SGHRS and CDR2 YFSETQ. The CDR3 consists of 22 residues. The trim removed 2 bases at V and 5 bases at J, leaving 25 bases unmatched. CDR3 amino acids: CASSFGSKTSGRREHRVDEQYF. In DNA, the CDR3 is TGCGCCAGCAGCTTTGGAAGTAAGACTAGCGGGAGGAGGGAACACCGGGTGGACGAGCAGTACTTC.

This clonotype was observed at least ten times. J is TRBJ1-1 and V is TRBV2, with 8 nucleotides matching TRBD1. The CDR3 contains 14 residues. V shed 4 bases, J shed 4 bases, and the junction held 5 bases outside the gene matches. Germline values: CDR1 SNHLY, CDR2 FYNNEI. The CDR3 sequence is CASSGMTGVTEAFF. In nucleotides, the CDR3 is TGTGCCAGCAGTGGCATGACAGGGGTCACTGAAGCTTTCTTT.

This clonotype was observed many times. This chain joins TRBV12-3 or TRBV12-4 and TRBJ1-5; D ambiguous. The CDR3 is made up of 14 amino acids. Trimming shortened V by 1 base and J by 4 bases, and 8 bases separated the two germline ends. CDR3 DNA: TGTGCCAGCAGTTTAGGGGCTGCTAATCAGCCCCAGCATTTT. This translates into CASSLGAANQPQHF.

As for this clonotype: This may stem from a read error, because a much larger clone lies one nucleotide away. J is TRBJ2-5 and V is TRBV7-2; D unresolved. This CDR3 contains 18 residues. The V gene's germline CDR1 is SGHTA and CDR2 FQGNSA. The chain's CDR3 is CAGSLTTPVRFVKETQYF. Written as DNA, the CDR3 is TGTGCCGGCAGCTTAACTACTCCAGTCCGATTTGTTAAAGAGACCCAGTACTTC.

Many counts were recorded for this clonotype. This chain links TRBV10-3 with TRBJ2-1; possibly TRBD2 for D (5 bases). V was cut by 4 bases and J by 0 bases, with 13 bases left in between. The germline gives CDR1 ENHRY, CDR2 SYGVKD. This CDR3 spans 16 amino acids. The CDR3 sequence: CAISGKEGVSYNEQFF. DNA of the CDR3: TGTGCCATCAGTGGTAAAGAGGGCGTCTCCTACAATGAGCAGTTCTTC.

This clonotype was seen at least ten times. This chain links TRBV12-3 or TRBV12-4 with TRBJ1-1; D gene unclear. Trimming took off 2 bases at V and 0 bases at J, with 7 bases between the two ends. This CDR3 contains 14 residues. The CDR3 is CASSLRGMNTEAFF. For the CDR3, the DNA is TGTGCCAGCAGTTTACGCGGCATGAACACTGAAGCTTTCTTT.

Many counts were recorded for this clonotype. The J gene is TRBJ2-1, the V gene TRBV29-1, with a possible D match to TRBD1 (5 bases). The ends were cut back, 2 bases at V and 11 bases at J, with 16 bases in the middle. Germline V gene data show CDR1 as SQVTM and CDR2 as ANQGSEA. The CDR3 runs to 13 residues. The DNA of the CDR3 is TGCAGCGTTGAAAGACAGACGCAGAATAAGCAGTTCTTC. This sequence encodes CSVERQTQNKQFF.

This clonotype came up many times. The V gene is TRBV2, the J gene TRBJ2-2; 9 bases agree with TRBD1. Trimming cost V 6 bases and J 6 bases; bases outside gene matches: 5. Germline CDR1 and CDR2: SNHLY and FYNNEI. The CDR3 spans 14 residues. The CDR3 region has the DNA TGTGCCAGCAGGGACAGGGGATTCGCCGGGGAGCTGTTTTTT. The encoded protein is CASRDRGFAGELFF.

This clonotype was counted at least ten times. The J gene is TRBJ1-2, the V gene TRBV12-3 or TRBV12-4; 8 positions match TRBD1. The CDR3 contains 13 residues. V trimming: 6 bases; J trimming: 6 bases; junction bases outside the gene matches: 6. CDR3 protein: CASSSTGADGYTF. CDR3 nucleotides: TGTGCCAGCAGCTCGACAGGGGCTGATGGCTACACCTTC.

The chain has TRBV18 and TRBJ1-2, with D possibly matching TRBD1 (5 bases). Germline CDR1 is KGHSH and CDR2 is LQKENI. The CDR3 has 15 residues. V was shortened by 0 bases and J by 7 bases, with 15 bases between the two germline ends. CDR3 sequence: CASSPPVSGSGGYTF. The CDR3 coding sequence is TGTGCCAGCTCACCACCGGTTTCAGGGAGTGGTGGCTACACCTTC. Looking up the rest from reference TRBV18 and TRBJ1-2 gives the full variable domain: NAGVMQNPRHLVRRRGQEARLRCSPMKGHSHVYWYRQLPEEGLKFMVYLQKENIIDESGMPKERFSAEFPKEGPSILRIQQVVRGDSAAYFCASSPPVSGSGGYTFGSGTRLTVV.

This clonotype has a handful of counts. For the CDR3, the DNA is TGTGCCAGCAAAGACAGGGCCTTCCTCGGACACGAGCAGTACTTC. Amino acid sequence: CASKDRAFLGHEQYF. The genes are TRBV6-2 or TRBV6-3 and TRBJ2-7; 7 bases map to TRBD1. V was pared by 7 bases and J by 5 bases, with 14 bases of the junction left unmatched. Germline CDR1 reads MNHEY; CDR2 reads SVGEGT. The CDR3 covers 15 residues.

The chain has TRBV12-3 or TRBV12-4 and TRBJ1-5; 7 bases agree with TRBD1. Germline trimming cut 6 bases from V and 7 bases from J; bases unmatched to any gene: 9. This CDR3 has 14 amino acids. The CDR3 reads CASRQGGAGQPQHF. Written as DNA, the CDR3 is TGTGCCAGCAGACAAGGGGGCGCGGGGCAGCCCCAGCATTTT.

This clonotype was seen at least ten times. The chain joins TRBV7-8 to TRBJ1-1; no firm D call. The germline gives CDR1 SGHVS, CDR2 FQNEAQ. V was clipped by 5 bases and J by 3 bases, with 13 bases between them. The CDR3 length is 14 residues. CDR3 sequence reads: CASSQDKMYTEAFF. The DNA for the CDR3 is TGTGCCAGCAGCCAAGACAAAATGTACACTGAAGCTTTCTTT.

At least ten counts were recorded for this clonotype. The chain carries TRBV7-2 and TRBJ1-6, with a tentative D call TRBD1 (6 bases). Germline V lookup: CDR1 SGHTA, CDR2 FQGNSA. Trimming removed 5 bases from V and 7 bases from J, with 21 bases in between. CDR3 size: 17 residues. In DNA form, the CDR3 reads TGTGCCAGCAGCGTGGACACGGGGGGCAATGGGAATTCACCCCTCCACTTT. Translated: CASSVDTGGNGNSPLHF. The variable domain in full, completed from reference TRBV7-2 and TRBJ1-6, reads GAGVSQSPSNKVTEKGKDVELRCDPISGHTALYWYRQSLGQGLEFLIYFQGNSAPDKSGLPSDRFSAERTGGSVSTLTIQRTQQEDSAVYLCASSVDTGGNGNSPLHFGNGTRLTVT.

This clonotype was recorded a few times. A much bigger clone sits one base away, suggesting this may be a read error. The rearrangement uses TRBV12-3 or TRBV12-4 and TRBJ1-4, with 7 positions matching TRBD1. The CDR3 loop spans 14 amino acids. CDR3 nucleotide sequence: TGTGCCAGCAGTTCCAGGGGGACTAGTGAAAAACTGTTTTTT. Translation: CASSSRGTSEKLFF.

This clonotype showed up many times. The chain combines TRBV6-2 or TRBV6-3 with TRBJ1-5; TRBD1 aligns across 7 bases. J was trimmed by 0 bases and V by 6 bases; bases with no gene match: 8. The CDR3 spans 16 residues. The germline V gene has CDR1 MNHEY and CDR2 SVGEGT. The CDR3 loop is CASSTGTANSNQPQHF. The CDR3 DNA reads as TGTGCCAGCAGCACCGGGACAGCAAATAGCAATCAGCCCCAGCATTTT.

Many counts were recorded for this clonotype. The chain is built from TRBV12-3 or TRBV12-4 and TRBJ2-7, with TRBD1 as a possible D gene (6 bases). V was trimmed by 4 bases and J by 3 bases, leaving 19 bases between them. The CDR3 extends over 16 amino acids. CDR3 in DNA: TGTGCCAGCAGTTCTACCCAAAACAGGGCAATCTACGAGCAGTACTTC. It is translated as CASSSTQNRAIYEQYF.

There are a few counts of this clonotype. This chain joins TRBV19 and TRBJ2-7; possibly TRBD2 for D (5 bases). Trimming took 3 bases from V and 5 from J, leaving 11 bases between them. CDR3 length: 13 residues. Looked up from germline, CDR1 is LNHDA and CDR2 is SQIVND (reference sequence). The CDR3 DNA is TGTGCCAGTAGTATGTCTCCGGGGAACGAGCAGTACTTC. Translated, it gives CASSMSPGNEQYF.

This clonotype came up many times. DNA of the CDR3: TGTGCCAGCAGTCCCCTTCATTCGGGCGGGATGACTGAAGCTTTCTTT. Protein sequence: CASSPLHSGGMTEAFF. The chain joins TRBV27 to TRBJ1-1; D remains ambiguous. Germline V gene data show CDR1 as MNHEY and CDR2 as SMNVEV (reference sequence). V was cut by 5 bases and J by 5 bases, with 21 bases left in between. CDR3 size: 16 residues.

The chain uses TRBV7-6 and TRBJ1-3; D not resolved. This CDR3 is 15 amino acids long. Trimming left V 2 bases short and J 0 bases short, with 8 bases between. The germline CDR1 and CDR2 sequences are SGHVS and FNYEAQ. CDR3 sequence (DNA): TGTGCCAGCAGCTTAAGTAGAACCTCTGGAAACACCATATATTTT. Amino acid sequence: CASSLSRTSGNTIYF.

Ten or more counts support this clonotype. This chain connects TRBV28 to TRBJ2-1; weak D call: TRBD1 (5 bases). The CDR3 consists of 16 residues. Germline V gene sequence: CDR1 MDHEN, CDR2 SYDVKM. V gave up 6 bases and J gave up 0 bases, with 15 bases separating them. CDR3 sequence reads: CASSLGRSSSYNEQFF. In DNA, the CDR3 is TGTGCCAGCAGCCTGGGGCGGTCGAGCTCCTACAATGAGCAGTTCTTC. Supplemented by reference TRBV28 and TRBJ2-1, the full variable domain reads DVKVTQSSRYLVKRTGEKVFLECVQDMDHENMFWYRQDPGLGLRLIYFSYDVKMKEKGDIPEGYSVSREKKERFSLILESASTNQTSMYLCASSLGRSSSYNEQFFGPGTRLTVL.

This clonotype was observed many times. In DNA form, the CDR3 reads TGTGCCAGCAGTTTACAGAACAGCGCCTACACCTTC. This codes for CASSLQNSAYTF. This chain connects TRBV12-3 or TRBV12-4 to TRBJ1-2; D is unresolved. V lost 2 bases and J lost 10, with 11 bases in between. The CDR3 is 12 residues long.

This clonotype was counted many times. The rearrangement links TRBV11-3 to TRBJ2-7; 9 bases line up with TRBD2. CDR3 length equals 15 residues. Germline V gene lookup returns CDR1 SGHNT and CDR2 YENEEA. The J segment lost 7 bases and the V segment lost 1 base, leaving 8 bases of the junction unmatched. CDR3 nucleotides: TGTGCCAGCAGCTTAGCCCTAGCGGGACGCCTGGAGCAGTACTTC. This sequence encodes CASSLALAGRLEQYF.

This sequence joins TRBV14 and TRBJ1-1; TRBD1 matches 7 bases. Looked up from germline, CDR1 is SGHDN and CDR2 is FVKESK. J lost 4 bases, V lost 1 base, and 6 bases had no gene match. The CDR3 has 15 residues. In DNA, the CDR3 is TGTGCCAGCAGCCAAGTAGGGGGCGGAGGCACTGAAGCTTTCTTT. Amino acids: CASSQVGGGGTEAFF. Full variable domain (rest looked up from reference TRBV14 and TRBJ1-1): EAGVTQFPSHSVIEKGQTVTLRCDPISGHDNLYWYRRVMGKEIKFLLHFVKESKQDESGMPNNRFLAERTGGTYSTLKVQPAELEDSGVYFCASSQVGGGGTEAFFGQGTRLTVV.